The next 15 T cell receptor beta chains were all read from a single sample in a study of OX40 agonist ivuxolimab in advanced cancers. Profiled with immunoSEQ multiplex PCR; TCRdb holds only in-frame clones, not every one. The data contain fewer than 130,000 clones, about nine tenths of them seen just once; the ten biggest clones take up around 0.27%. The sequencing used CD4+ or CD8+ T cells sorted from blood, collected in a trial of the OX40 agonist ivuxolimab. These receptors were obtained from an adult with an advanced solid tumor such as melanoma, head and neck, liver or kidney cancer.

V gene TRBV5-4 combines with J gene TRBJ2-7, with unresolved D. This CDR3 has 14 residues. Germline values: CDR1 SGHNT, CDR2 YYREEE (reference sequence). Trimming pared 0 bases from V and 3 bases from J, leaving 10 bases between. The CDR3 loop reads CASSLVGSFYEQYF. The CDR3 region has the DNA TGTGCCAGCAGCTTGGTTGGTAGCTTCTACGAGCAGTACTTC.

As regards this clone: One end of the junction does not line up with germline, which may come from a read error. The rearrangement links TRBV7-7 to TRBJ2-2, with D possibly matching TRBD1 (6 bases). The germline CDR1 and CDR2 sequences are SSHAT and FNYEAQ (reference sequence). This CDR3 has 14 amino acids. CDR3 bases: TGTGCTAGCAGCCCGGGACAGAACACCGGGGAGCTGTTTTTT. This sequence encodes CASSPGQNTGELFF.

This clone was recorded only once. The gene calls are TRBV28 and TRBJ2-2, with D maybe TRBD1 (6 bases). V was shortened by 4 bases and J by 5 bases, with 8 bases between the two germline ends. CDR1 is MDHEN and CDR2 is SYDVKM in the germline V gene. The CDR3 is made up of 13 amino acids. CDR3 coding DNA: TGTGCCAGCAGTTACCAGGGGACCGGGGAGCTGTTTTTT. Its protein is CASSYQGTGELFF.

The gene calls are TRBV27 and TRBJ1-5; D may be TRBD1 (5 bases). V lost 2 bases, J lost 1 base, and 21 bases lay in between. The CDR3 is 19 amino acids. The V gene's germline CDR1 is MNHEY and CDR2 SMNVEV (reference sequence). The CDR3 DNA reads TGTGCCAGCAGTTTACGGGGGTGGGGGTCGGGGGGAAGCAATCAGCCCCAGCATTTT. Protein product: CASSLRGWGSGGSNQPQHF.

The V and J genes are TRBV7-2 and TRBJ2-7, with TRBD2 matching over 13 bases. The CDR3 contains 15 residues. Germline CDR1 reads SGHTA; CDR2 reads FQGNSA. Trimming removed 5 bases from V and 4 bases from J; junction bases left unmatched: 5. The CDR3: CASSGWTSGGYEQYF. The CDR3 DNA follows: TGTGCCAGCAGCGGGTGGACTAGCGGGGGATACGAGCAGTACTTC.

The chain carries TRBV14 and TRBJ2-1, with D perhaps TRBD2 (5 bases). The CDR3 spans 15 residues. V was shortened by 4 bases and J by 4 bases, with 14 bases between the two germline ends. Looked up from germline, CDR1 is SGHDN and CDR2 is FVKESK. CDR3 sequence: CASSRTTTTYNEQFF. CDR3 sequence (DNA): TGTGCCAGCAGCCGTACTACGACTACGTACAATGAGCAGTTCTTC.

J is TRBJ1-1 and V is TRBV27; unclear D gene. The CDR3 extends over 16 amino acids. CDR1 MNHEY and CDR2 SMNVEV come from the germline V gene (reference sequence). V was cut by 7 bases and J by 4 bases, with 22 bases left in between. The chain's CDR3 is CASTGLGSGDGTEAFF. The CDR3 DNA reads as TGTGCCAGCACCGGTTTAGGGTCCGGGGATGGCACTGAAGCTTTCTTT.

The V call is TRBV19, the J call TRBJ2-1; tentative D call: TRBD2 (6 bases). Germline values: CDR1 LNHDA, CDR2 SQIVND (reference sequence). This CDR3 contains 18 residues. V shed 0 bases and J shed 0 bases, with 15 bases lying between them. The CDR3 sequence: CASSIDFPGVISYNEQFF. CDR3 DNA: TGTGCCAGTAGTATAGACTTCCCGGGAGTCATCTCCTACAATGAGCAGTTCTTC.

This rearrangement joins TRBV19 to TRBJ1-3; the match to TRBD1 covers 8 bases. The CDR3 loop spans 15 amino acids. The germline gives CDR1 LNHDA, CDR2 SQIVND (reference sequence). With 4 bases clipped from V and 1 base from J, the junction kept 3 bases outside the gene matches. CDR3: CASSTRTGSGNTIYF. Written as DNA, the CDR3 is TGTGCCAGTAGTACCCGGACAGGGTCTGGAAACACCATATATTTT.

The chain combines TRBV7-2 with TRBJ1-1; possible D gene TRBD1, 6 bases. CDR1 and CDR2 (germline): SGHTA, FQGNSA. Trimming pared 0 bases from V and 10 bases from J, leaving 12 bases between. This CDR3 is 13 amino acids long. DNA for the CDR3: TGTGCCAGCAGCTTAGCCTCCGACAGGCGAGCTTTCTTT. Translating gives CASSLASDRRAFF.

The rearrangement links TRBV6-5 to TRBJ2-3; D is unclear. Germline CDR1 is MNHEY and CDR2 is SVGAGI. V was cut by 0 bases and J by 0 bases, with 10 bases left in between. The CDR3 runs 16 residues. In DNA, the CDR3 is TGTGCCAGCAGTTACTCGGGCCGTGCTAGCACAGATACGCAGTATTTT. Translating gives CASSYSGRASTDTQYF.

The genes are TRBV28 and TRBJ1-1; possibly TRBD1 for D (6 bases). The germline V gene has CDR1 MDHEN and CDR2 SYDVKM. This CDR3 region has 15 residues. Trimming cost V 2 bases and J 1 base, with 11 bases left between them. The CDR3 bases are TGTGCCAGCAGTTTAGGGGGGCCTCGGAACACTGAAGCTTTCTTT. This gives the protein CASSLGGPRNTEAFF.

This clone was seen just once. The chain has TRBV28 and TRBJ1-5; tentatively, D is TRBD1 (5 bases). CDR3 length: 16 residues. The germline V gene has CDR1 MDHEN and CDR2 SYDVKM. Trimming removed 4 bases at V and 4 bases at J, with 17 bases between. CDR3 coding DNA: TGTGCCAGCAGTTCCCCAAGGGGCATTCCGAATCAGCCCCAGCATTTT. Its translation is CASSSPRGIPNQPQHF. The entire variable domain, with the rest obtained from reference TRBV28 and TRBJ1-5, is as follows: DVKVTQSSRYLVKRTGEKVFLECVQDMDHENMFWYRQDPGLGLRLIYFSYDVKMKEKGDIPEGYSVSREKKERFSLILESASTNQTSMYLCASSSPRGIPNQPQHFGDGTRLSIL.

The J gene is TRBJ1-5, the V gene TRBV2; TRBD1 agrees at 11 bases. The CDR3 has 15 amino acids. Germline-derived CDR1 and CDR2 are SNHLY and FYNNEI. J gave up 6 bases and V 3 bases, and 4 bases lay outside the gene matches. The CDR3 DNA reads TGTGCCAGCAGTGATCGGACAGGGGGCGGTCAGCCCCAGCATTTT. It is translated as CASSDRTGGGQPQHF.

The chain recombines TRBV5-6 with TRBJ2-5, with 10 nucleotides matching TRBD2. With V trimmed by 1 base and J by 2 bases, 8 bases remained unmatched. CDR3 size: 17 residues. Germline V lookup: CDR1 SGHDT, CDR2 YYEEEE. CDR3 residues: CASSLQGIAGGQETQYF. The DNA for the CDR3 is TGTGCCAGCAGCTTGCAAGGGATAGCGGGAGGTCAAGAGACCCAGTACTTC.